This TCR delta chain was obtained from a study of gammadelta T cells in human blood. Notes on this clone: One base separates it from a far larger clone, so it is likely a read error. Distinct nucleotide sequences in the sample also encode this CDR3.

TCRdb ran CATT on the RT-PCR reads. Among hundreds of delta-chain clones listed, around 53% were seen once. This CDR3 has 21 amino acids. Germline-derived CDR1 and CDR2 are GEAIGNYY and EKD. The sample consisted of Vgamma9Vdelta2 gamma-delta T cells from infant blood. The TCR sequence derives from a human donor. The V gene is TRDV2, the J gene TRDJ3, with 13 bases that match TRDD3. The CDR3 here is CACDTVLGDTQRSWDTRQMFF. In DNA, the CDR3 is TGTGCCTGTGACACCGTACTGGGGGATACGCAGCGCTCCTGGGACACCAGACAGATGTTTTTC.